Shown below are 22 T cell receptor beta chains from a single sample sequenced in a study of CD8+ T cells in alopecia areata. The treatment here: oral pan-JAK inhibitor, 5-10 mg twice daily. cDNA reverse transcribed from extracted RNA served as the sequencing template. The repertoire was sequenced with immunoSEQ multiplex PCR; TCRdb's copy has only in-frame clones and lacks some. This sample has 150,000 or so clones; 50% to 75% occur once, and the top ten carry 16%. The specimen comprised CD4+ T cells sorted from blood, sampled at approximately week 60, from a patient treated with tofacitinib. These receptors all come from a human donor with alopecia areata.

The chain has TRBV6-1 and TRBJ2-5; possibly TRBD1 for D (5 bases). Per germline, CDR1 MNHNS and CDR2 SASEGT. There are 14 residues in the CDR3. The V gene lost 7 bases and the J gene lost 5 bases, with 17 bases spanning the gap. CDR3 DNA sequence: TGTGCCAGCAACCCAAGGGGCCCTCGGGAGACCCAGTACTTC. This codes for CASNPRGPRETQYF.

V and J are TRBV9 and TRBJ2-7; weak D call: TRBD1 (6 bases). This CDR3 has 15 residues. Germline CDR1 and CDR2: SGDLS and YYNGEE. The V end was cut by 0 bases, the J end by 7 bases, with 17 bases between. For the CDR3, the DNA is TGTGCCAGCAGCGTAGGGACGGAGCCAGGGGAAGAGCAGTACTTC. It codes for CASSVGTEPGEEQYF.

V and J are TRBV4-1 and TRBJ1-4; TRBD1 aligns across 7 bases. Germline CDR1 MGHRA, CDR2 YSYEKL. The CDR3 is 15 amino acids. The trim removed 3 bases at V and 5 bases at J, leaving 6 bases unmatched. CDR3 bases: TGCGCCAGCAGCCAGACAGGGACAGCGAATGAAAAACTGTTTTTT. Residues: CASSQTGTANEKLFF.

The table lists this clone with a count of one. The chain uses TRBV30 and TRBJ2-1; perhaps TRBD2 as D (6 bases). V was cut by 8 bases and J by 7 bases, with 9 bases left in between. The CDR3 contains 10 residues. Germline loops: CDR1 GTSNPN, CDR2 SVGIG (reference sequence). The CDR3 nucleotides read TGTGCCCCTGGGACTAATGAGCAGTTCTTC. This encodes CAPGTNEQFF.

This sequence joins TRBV6-5 and TRBJ2-3, with D uncertain. Germline CDR1 and CDR2: MNHEY and SVGAGI. The V gene lost 4 bases and the J gene lost 2 bases, with 13 bases spanning the gap. This CDR3 is built from 15 residues. The CDR3 is CASSSSGSHTDTQYF. The CDR3 DNA sequence: TGTGCCAGCAGTTCCTCCGGGTCTCACACAGATACGCAGTATTTT.

Concerning this clone itself: The same CDR3 is also encoded by other DNA sequences in this sample. The V gene is TRBV6-5, the J gene TRBJ2-3; D is unresolved. Germline V gene data show CDR1 as MNHEY and CDR2 as SVGAGI. This CDR3 region has 12 residues. Deletions cut 8 bases from V and 2 bases from J, with 8 bases between. CDR3 sequence: CASSQNTDTQYF. DNA for the CDR3: TGTGCCAGCTCCCAGAACACAGATACGCAGTATTTT.

This sequence joins TRBV19 and TRBJ2-4; D remains ambiguous. The length of the CDR3 is 14 residues. Trimming took 2 bases from V and 1 from J, leaving 6 bases between them. Looked up from germline, CDR1 is LNHDA and CDR2 is SQIVND (reference sequence). The chain's CDR3 is CASSILGAKNIQYF. In DNA, the CDR3 is TGTGCCAGTAGTATATTAGGGGCCAAAAACATTCAGTACTTC.

V and J are TRBV19 and TRBJ1-1; D is unresolved. CDR3 length: 13 amino acids. V was pared by 1 base and J by 6 bases, with 9 bases between. Germline CDR1 is LNHDA and CDR2 is SQIVND (reference sequence). The CDR3 loop is CASSIGEQSEAFF. The DNA of the CDR3 is TGTGCCAGTAGTATAGGGGAGCAATCTGAAGCTTTCTTT.

Worth noting for this clone: Other DNA sequences in the same sample also yield this CDR3. V gene TRBV2 combines with J gene TRBJ2-5, with 11 bases that match TRBD2. The germline gives CDR1 SNHLY, CDR2 FYNNEI. J lost 1 base, V lost 0 bases, and 1 base had no gene match. The CDR3 covers 16 residues. CDR3 DNA: TGTGCCAGCAGTGAAGCGCTAGCGGGGGGCCAAGAGACCCAGTACTTC. This translates into CASSEALAGGQETQYF.

V gene TRBV6-6 combines with J gene TRBJ1-1; D ambiguous. V was clipped by 2 bases and J by 7 bases, with 11 bases between them. There are 13 residues in the CDR3. The germline CDR1 and CDR2 sequences are MNHNY and SVGAGI (reference sequence). The CDR3 nucleotides read TGTGCCAGCAGTTACAAATTGCCAGGTGAAGCTTTCTTT. This codes for CASSYKLPGEAFF.

This sequence joins TRBV25-1 and TRBJ1-1; 8 bases fit TRBD1. Germline V lookup: CDR1 MGHDK, CDR2 SYGVNS. V was clipped by 7 bases and J by 5 bases; unmatched bases: 6. The CDR3 is made up of 13 amino acids. This chain's CDR3 is CASTAGGRTEAFF. The DNA of the CDR3 is TGTGCCAGCACAGCAGGGGGCAGAACTGAAGCTTTCTTT.

The table lists this clone with a count of one. CDR3: CATSSDTWSNQPQHF. DNA for the CDR3: TGTGCCACCAGCAGTGACACGTGGAGCAATCAGCCCCAGCATTTT. This chain joins TRBV15 and TRBJ1-5; D is ambiguous. Looked up from germline, CDR1 is LNHNV and CDR2 is YYDKDF (reference sequence). Between the trimmed V and J ends, which lost 3 bases and 1 base, there was a span of 10 bases. This CDR3 comprises 15 residues.

In its sample, this clone was seen a few times. V gene TRBV7-7 combines with J gene TRBJ2-7; D perhaps matches TRBD2 (7 bases). The germline V gene has CDR1 SSHAT and CDR2 FNYEAQ (reference sequence). The CDR3 length is 14 residues. The germline V and J ends were trimmed by 1 base and 6 bases, with 13 bases remaining between them. CDR3 bases: TGTGCCAGCAGCTTAGACGGGGGGCGAAGCGAGCAGTACTTC. Translation gives CASSLDGGRSEQYF. The whole variable domain, remainder taken from reference TRBV7-7 and TRBJ2-7, is GAGVSQSPRYKVTKRGQDVTLRCDPISSHATLYWYQQALGQGPEFLTYFNYEAQPDKSGLPSDRFSAERPEGSISTLTIQRTEQRDSAMYRCASSLDGGRSEQYFGPGTRLTVT.

This clone was picked up a small number of times. V is TRBV7-9 and J is TRBJ2-7, with D uncertain. Per germline, CDR1 SEHNR and CDR2 FQNEAQ (reference sequence). The V end lost 0 bases, the J end lost 0 bases, and 6 bases lay between the germline ends. The CDR3 contains 14 residues. The CDR3 region has the DNA TGTGCCAGCAGCTTAGCCCGGACCTCCTACGAGCAGTACTTC. Its protein product is CASSLARTSYEQYF.

This chain joins TRBV7-9 and TRBJ2-5; 9 bases are shared with TRBD1. Trimming removed 1 base from V and 5 bases from J; junction bases left unmatched: 8. The germline V gene encodes CDR1 SEHNR and CDR2 FQNEAQ (reference sequence). The CDR3 sequence is 16 residues long. CDR3 protein: CASSLGTGARTETQYF. DNA for the CDR3: TGTGCCAGCAGCTTAGGGACAGGGGCGAGGACGGAGACCCAGTACTTC.

V usage is TRBV30 and J usage is TRBJ1-6; D is unresolved. The CDR3 sequence is 13 residues long. V shed 0 bases and J shed 12 bases, with 12 bases lying between them. In germline, CDR1 is GTSNPN, CDR2 SVGIG (reference sequence). CDR3 nucleotide sequence: TGTGCCTGGAGTGTTAGGAGAGGGTTACCCCTCCACTTT. Translation gives CAWSVRRGLPLHF.

This clone turned up a few times. J is TRBJ2-7 and V is TRBV18; possibly TRBD1 or TRBD2 for D (5 bases each). Trimming stripped 3 bases from V and 6 bases from J, with 12 bases between. Germline lookup yields CDR1 KGHSH and CDR2 LQKENI. The CDR3 sequence is 13 residues long. The CDR3, as DNA: TGTGCCAGCTCACCCGGGACCTCAATCGAGCAGTACTTC. The encoded protein is CASSPGTSIEQYF.

The V gene is TRBV12-5, the J gene TRBJ2-5; D remains unclear. V lost 5 bases to trimming and J lost 4 bases, with 8 bases between them. This CDR3 has 12 residues. In germline, CDR1 is LGHNT, CDR2 FRNRAP. The CDR3 nucleotides are TGTGCTAGTGGTGTAGAACGAGAGACCCAGTACTTC. Protein product: CASGVERETQYF.

V and J are TRBV5-1 and TRBJ2-2; D is unclear. Germline V gene sequence: CDR1 SGHRS, CDR2 YFSETQ. This CDR3 comprises 14 residues. The V gene lost 0 bases and the J gene lost 4 bases, with 7 bases spanning the gap. The CDR3 here is CASSLVQTTGELFF. For the CDR3, the DNA is TGCGCCAGCAGCTTGGTTCAGACCACCGGGGAGCTGTTTTTT.

A remark on this clone: A read error may produce the germline difference seen at one junction end. The chain recombines TRBV19 with TRBJ2-3, with 7 bases that match TRBD2. The CDR3 spans 14 residues. Per germline, CDR1 LNHDA and CDR2 SQIVND (reference sequence). The CDR3 nucleotides are TGTGCCAGTAGTAAGCGGGGTGGCACTGATACGCAGTATTTT. It specifies CASSKRGGTDTQYF.

Here the CDR3 reads CASSQTGFNSPLHF. The DNA of the CDR3 is TGTGCCAGCTCCCAGACAGGGTTCAATTCACCCCTCCACTTT. V gene TRBV18 combines with J gene TRBJ1-6; 7 positions agree with TRBD1. The CDR3 is made up of 14 amino acids. The ends lost 6 bases at V and 7 bases at J; junction bases unmatched: 6. Germline CDR1 is KGHSH and CDR2 is LQKENI.

The chain recombines TRBV7-6 with TRBJ1-3; the match to TRBD1 covers 8 bases. The CDR3 has 15 residues. From germline, CDR1 is SGHVS and CDR2 FNYEAQ. V lost 5 bases, J lost 1 base, and 4 bases stayed unmatched. Here the CDR3 reads CASSPTGASGNTIYF. CDR3 in DNA: TGTGCCAGCAGCCCGACAGGGGCTTCTGGAAACACCATATATTTT.